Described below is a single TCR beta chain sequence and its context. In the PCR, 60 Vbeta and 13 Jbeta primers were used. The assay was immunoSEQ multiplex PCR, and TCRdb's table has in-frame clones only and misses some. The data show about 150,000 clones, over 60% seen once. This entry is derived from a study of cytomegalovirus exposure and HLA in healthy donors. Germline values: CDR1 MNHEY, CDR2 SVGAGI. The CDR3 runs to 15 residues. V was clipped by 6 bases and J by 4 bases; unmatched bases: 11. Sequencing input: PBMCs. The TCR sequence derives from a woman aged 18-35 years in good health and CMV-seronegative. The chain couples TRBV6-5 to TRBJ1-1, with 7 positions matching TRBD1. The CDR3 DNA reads TGTGCCAGCAGGCAAACAGACAGGGTTAGCACTGAAGCTTTCTTT. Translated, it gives CASRQTDRVSTEAFF.